This T cell receptor (beta chain) was sequenced during a study of Ad26.COV2.S vaccination and SARS-CoV-2 variants. Libraries were prepared by immunoSEQ multiplex PCR; TCRdb keeps only in-frame clonotypes and omits some of them. Among roughly 380,000 clones listed, about 90% were seen once. Overall study findings and caveats: People who got the vaccine or the placebo had similar non-spike TCR breadth. Measurements of TCR breadth and depth may have given underestimates of the total T cell responses. Vaccinated individuals (as opposed to placebo recipients) had higher spike-specific TCR breadth.

As for this clone: The antigen is not known.

Germline values: CDR1 KGHDR, CDR2 SFDVKD. V shed 9 bases and J 5 bases; nucleotides not matched to a gene: 9. There are 14 residues in the CDR3. Sample: peripheral blood, taken after recovery from COVID-19. The TCR comes from a human donor who had recovered from COVID-19. The chain has TRBV24-1 and TRBJ1-5, with 7 bases lining up with TRBD1. CDR3 loop: CATVRKTGYQPQHF. DNA for the CDR3: TGTGCCACCGTGAGAAAGACAGGGTATCAGCCCCAGCATTTT.